This T cell receptor (beta chain) was retrieved from a study of early T cells in non-severe SARS-CoV-2 infection. Individual cDNA molecules were tagged with unique molecular identifiers. TCRdb itself ran the 5' RACE reads through MiXCR, one entry per CDR3 protein. The sample records about 70,000 distinct CDR3 sequences, about 11% being singletons. Study observations and caveats: Anti-spike CD8 responses were favored by VDJdb matching, which missed private and CD4 specificities.

This clonotype was seen many times. Its antigen is undetermined. The source is an adult who was a healthcare worker with PCR-confirmed SARS-CoV-2 infection or an uninfected control (not recorded which). Sequencing input: whole blood.

DNA for the CDR3: TGCAGTGCTAGAGAGTTTTTCGGGGACAGGGCGTTTGAGTACTTC. This codes for CSAREFFGDRAFEYF. The chain employs TRBV20-1 and TRBJ2-4; 9 bases agree with TRBD1. After removal of 0 bases from V and 14 bases from J, the junction contained 14 bases not matched to a gene. The CDR3 totals 15 residues. Germline values: CDR1 DFQATT, CDR2 SNEGSKA (reference sequence).